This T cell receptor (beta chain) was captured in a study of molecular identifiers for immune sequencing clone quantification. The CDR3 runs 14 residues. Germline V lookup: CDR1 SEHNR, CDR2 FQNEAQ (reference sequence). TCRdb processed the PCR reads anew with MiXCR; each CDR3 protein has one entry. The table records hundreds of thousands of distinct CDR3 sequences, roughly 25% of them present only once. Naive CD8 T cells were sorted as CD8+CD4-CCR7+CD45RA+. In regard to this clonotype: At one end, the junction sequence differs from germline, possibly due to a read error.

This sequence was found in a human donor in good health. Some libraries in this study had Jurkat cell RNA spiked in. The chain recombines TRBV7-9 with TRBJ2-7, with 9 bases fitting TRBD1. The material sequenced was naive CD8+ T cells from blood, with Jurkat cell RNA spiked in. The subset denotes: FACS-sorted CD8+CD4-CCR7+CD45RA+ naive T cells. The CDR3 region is CVSSPGTGSYEQYF. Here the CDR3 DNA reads TGTGTCAGCAGCCCAGGGACAGGGTCCTACGAGCAGTACTTC.